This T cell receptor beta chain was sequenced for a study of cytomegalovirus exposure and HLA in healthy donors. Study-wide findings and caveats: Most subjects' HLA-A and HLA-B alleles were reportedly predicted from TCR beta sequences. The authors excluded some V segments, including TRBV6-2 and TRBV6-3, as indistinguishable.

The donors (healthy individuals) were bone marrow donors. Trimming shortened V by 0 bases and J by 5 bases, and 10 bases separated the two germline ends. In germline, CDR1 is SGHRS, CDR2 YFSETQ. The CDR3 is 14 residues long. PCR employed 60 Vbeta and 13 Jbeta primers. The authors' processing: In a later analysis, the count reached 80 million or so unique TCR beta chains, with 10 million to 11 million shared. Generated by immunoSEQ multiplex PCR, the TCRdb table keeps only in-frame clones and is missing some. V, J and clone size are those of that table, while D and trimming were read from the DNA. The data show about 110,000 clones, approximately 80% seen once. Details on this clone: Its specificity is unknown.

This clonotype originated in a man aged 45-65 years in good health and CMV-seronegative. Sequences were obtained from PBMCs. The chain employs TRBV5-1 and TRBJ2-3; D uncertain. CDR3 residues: CASSLDGQVDTQYF. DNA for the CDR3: TGCGCCAGCAGCTTGGATGGCCAAGTAGATACGCAGTATTTT.